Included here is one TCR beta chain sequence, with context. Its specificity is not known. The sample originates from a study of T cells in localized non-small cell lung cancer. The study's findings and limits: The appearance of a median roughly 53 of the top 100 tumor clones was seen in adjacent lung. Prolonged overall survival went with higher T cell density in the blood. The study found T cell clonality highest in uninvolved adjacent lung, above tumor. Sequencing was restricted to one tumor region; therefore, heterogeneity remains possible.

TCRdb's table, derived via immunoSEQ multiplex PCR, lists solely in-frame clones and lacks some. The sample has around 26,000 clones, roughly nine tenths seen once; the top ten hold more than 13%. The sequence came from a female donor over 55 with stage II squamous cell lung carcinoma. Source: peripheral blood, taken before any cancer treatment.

This CDR3 is CASSVDGANTGELFF. The CDR3 DNA follows: TGTGCCAGCAGCGTAGATGGGGCGAACACCGGGGAGCTGTTTTTT. The gene calls are TRBV9 and TRBJ2-2, with D unclear. Trimming removed 0 bases at V and 0 bases at J, with 6 bases between. The CDR3 extends over 15 amino acids. CDR1 and CDR2 from the germline V gene are SGDLS and YYNGEE. Using reference TRBV9 and TRBJ2-2 for the parts outside the CDR3, the full variable domain is DSGVTQTPKHLITATGQRVTLRCSPRSGDLSVYWYQQSLDQGLQFLIQYYNGEERAKGNILERFSAQQFPDLHSELNLSSLELGDSALYFCASSVDGANTGELFFGEGSRLTVL.